This T cell receptor beta chain emerged from a study of shared clonotypes between healthy human individuals. This CDR3 comprises 14 residues. Germline V lookup: CDR1 SGHRS, CDR2 YFSETQ. V gave up 5 bases and J gave up 1 base, with 10 bases separating them. TCRdb keeps only in-frame clones here, not all; method: immunoSEQ multiplex PCR. The sample has over a million clones, roughly 96% seen once; the top ten hold 1.2%. The sequenced sample was naive CD4+ T cells sorted from blood. Subset denoted: CD45RA+ positively selected. The sequence derives from a man in his thirties or forties in good health. The chain links TRBV5-1 to TRBJ2-1, with D tentatively TRBD2 (5 bases). In nucleotides, the CDR3 is TGCGCCAGCAGTGGGAGCCTATCCTACAATGAGCAGTTCTTC. This sequence encodes CASSGSLSYNEQFF.